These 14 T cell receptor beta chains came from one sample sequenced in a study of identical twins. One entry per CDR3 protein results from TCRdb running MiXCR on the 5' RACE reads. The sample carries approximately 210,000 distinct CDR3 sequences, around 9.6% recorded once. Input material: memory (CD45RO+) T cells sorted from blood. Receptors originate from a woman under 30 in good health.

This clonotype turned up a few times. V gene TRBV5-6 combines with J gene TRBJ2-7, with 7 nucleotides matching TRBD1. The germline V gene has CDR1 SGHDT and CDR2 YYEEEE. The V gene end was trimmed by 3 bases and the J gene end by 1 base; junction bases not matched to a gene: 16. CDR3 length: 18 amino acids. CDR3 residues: CASSSSRTGTASSYEQYF. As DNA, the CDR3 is TGTGCCAGCAGCTCCTCTCGTACCGGGACAGCCTCTTCCTACGAGCAGTACTTC.

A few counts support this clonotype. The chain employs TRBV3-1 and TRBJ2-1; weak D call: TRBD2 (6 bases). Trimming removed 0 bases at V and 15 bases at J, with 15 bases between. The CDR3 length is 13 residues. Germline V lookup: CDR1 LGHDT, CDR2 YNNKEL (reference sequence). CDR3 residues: CASSQEILAVLFF. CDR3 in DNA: TGTGCCAGCAGCCAAGAGATACTAGCTGTTCTGTTCTTC.

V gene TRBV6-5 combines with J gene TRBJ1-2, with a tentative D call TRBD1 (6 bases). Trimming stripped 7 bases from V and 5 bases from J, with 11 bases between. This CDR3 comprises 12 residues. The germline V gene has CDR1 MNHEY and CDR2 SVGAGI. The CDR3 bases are TGTGCCAGCAAGGGGGGGCCGTATGGCTACACCTTC. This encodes CASKGGPYGYTF.

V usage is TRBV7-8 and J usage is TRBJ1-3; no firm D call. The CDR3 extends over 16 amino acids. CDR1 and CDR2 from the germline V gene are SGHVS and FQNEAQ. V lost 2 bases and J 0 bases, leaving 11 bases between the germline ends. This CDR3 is CASSLHGGSSGNTIYF. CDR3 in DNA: TGTGCCAGCAGCTTACACGGAGGCAGCTCTGGAAACACCATATATTTT.

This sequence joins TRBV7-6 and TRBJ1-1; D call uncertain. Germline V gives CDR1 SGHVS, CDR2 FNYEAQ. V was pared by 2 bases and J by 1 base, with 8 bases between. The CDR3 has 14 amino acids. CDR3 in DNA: TGTGCCAGCAGCTTAAATCCCGGGAACACTGAAGCTTTCTTT. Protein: CASSLNPGNTEAFF.

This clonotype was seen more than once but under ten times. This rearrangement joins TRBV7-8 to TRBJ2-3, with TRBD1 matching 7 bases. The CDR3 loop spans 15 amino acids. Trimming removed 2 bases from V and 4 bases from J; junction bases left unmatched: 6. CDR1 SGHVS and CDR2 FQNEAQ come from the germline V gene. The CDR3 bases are TGTGCCAGCAGCTTATTGACAGGGCGAGCAGATACGCAGTATTTT. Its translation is CASSLLTGRADTQYF.

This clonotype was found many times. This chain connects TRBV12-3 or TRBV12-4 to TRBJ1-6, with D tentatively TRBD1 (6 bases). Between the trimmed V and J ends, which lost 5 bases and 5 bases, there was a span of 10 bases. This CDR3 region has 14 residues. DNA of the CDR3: TGTGCCAGCAGTCAAGGGGACAATAATTCACCCCTCCACTTT. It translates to CASSQGDNNSPLHF.

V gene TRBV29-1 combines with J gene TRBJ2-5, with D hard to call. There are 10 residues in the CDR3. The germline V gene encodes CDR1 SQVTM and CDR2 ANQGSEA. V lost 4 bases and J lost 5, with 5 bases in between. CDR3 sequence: CSVALETQYF. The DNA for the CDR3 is TGCAGCGTTGCGTTGGAGACCCAGTACTTC. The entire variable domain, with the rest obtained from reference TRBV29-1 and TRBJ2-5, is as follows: SAVISQKPSRDICQRGTSLTIQCQVDSQVTMMFWYRQQPGQSLTLIATANQGSEATYESGFVIDKFPISRPNLTFSTLTVSNMSPEDSSIYLCSVALETQYFGPGTRLLVL.

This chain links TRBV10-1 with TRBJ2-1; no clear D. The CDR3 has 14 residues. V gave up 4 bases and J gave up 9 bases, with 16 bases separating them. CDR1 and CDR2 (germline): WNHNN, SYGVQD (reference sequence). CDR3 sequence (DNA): TGCGCCAGCAGTGGGATGGGAAGGTCCCCTGAGCAGTTCTTC. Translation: CASSGMGRSPEQFF.

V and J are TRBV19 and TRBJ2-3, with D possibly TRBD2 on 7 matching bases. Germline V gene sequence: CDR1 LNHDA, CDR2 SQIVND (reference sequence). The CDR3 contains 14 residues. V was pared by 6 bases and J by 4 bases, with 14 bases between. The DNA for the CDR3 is TGTGCCAGTAGCCCGGGGGGCTCCCCAGATACGCAGTATTTT. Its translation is CASSPGGSPDTQYF.

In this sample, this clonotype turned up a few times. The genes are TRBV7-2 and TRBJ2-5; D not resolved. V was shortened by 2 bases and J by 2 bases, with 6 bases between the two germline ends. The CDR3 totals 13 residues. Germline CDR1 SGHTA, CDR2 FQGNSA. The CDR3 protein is CASSLRQQETQYF. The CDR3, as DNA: TGTGCCAGCAGCTTAAGGCAGCAAGAGACCCAGTACTTC.

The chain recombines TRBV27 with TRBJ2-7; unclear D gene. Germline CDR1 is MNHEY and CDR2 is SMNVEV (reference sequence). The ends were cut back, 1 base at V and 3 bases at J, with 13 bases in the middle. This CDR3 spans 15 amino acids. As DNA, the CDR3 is TGTGCCAGCAGTTTATATCGCGCAGGTTACTACGAGCAGTACTTC. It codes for CASSLYRAGYYEQYF.

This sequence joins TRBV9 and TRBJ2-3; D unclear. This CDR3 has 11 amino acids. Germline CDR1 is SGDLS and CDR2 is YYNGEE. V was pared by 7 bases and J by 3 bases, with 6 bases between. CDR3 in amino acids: CASARTDTQYF. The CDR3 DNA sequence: TGTGCCAGCGCGAGGACAGATACGCAGTATTTT.

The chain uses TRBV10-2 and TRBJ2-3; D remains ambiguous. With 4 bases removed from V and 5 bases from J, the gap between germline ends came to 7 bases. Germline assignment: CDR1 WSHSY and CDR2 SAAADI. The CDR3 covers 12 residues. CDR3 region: CASSVHGDTQYF. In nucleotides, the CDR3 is TGCGCCAGCAGTGTCCATGGAGATACGCAGTATTTT.